A single sample is the source of the 31 T cell receptor beta chains below, sequenced in a study of blood T cell repertoires in COVID-19. The method was immunoSEQ multiplex PCR; TCRdb's version includes in-frame clones alone and lacks a portion of them. The data contain about 60,000 clones, over 80% of them singletons. Sequencing was carried out using peripheral blood. The receptors were sampled from a man in his thirties or forties with COVID-19, enrolled during active disease.

The chain is built from TRBV18 and TRBJ2-7; 14 bases match TRBD2. Looked up from germline, CDR1 is KGHSH and CDR2 is LQKENI. The CDR3 is made up of 14 amino acids. V trimming: 5 bases; J trimming: 7 bases; junction bases outside the gene matches: 4. CDR3 nucleotide sequence: TGTGCCAGCTCATCCGGGACTAGCGGGAGTGAGCAGTACTTC. Its translation: CASSSGTSGSEQYF.

This clone was counted once. The V and J genes are TRBV27 and TRBJ1-2; 10 positions agree with TRBD1. V trimming: 5 bases; J trimming: 7 bases; junction bases outside the gene matches: 4. In germline, CDR1 is MNHEY, CDR2 SMNVEV (reference sequence). This CDR3 has 13 amino acids. DNA for the CDR3: TGTGCCAGCAGTCCGACAGGGGGCAGTGGCTACACCTTC. Residues: CASSPTGGSGYTF.

The V and J genes are TRBV9 and TRBJ2-1; 8 bases fit TRBD2. Germline V gene sequence: CDR1 SGDLS, CDR2 YYNGEE. The CDR3 loop spans 16 amino acids. Trimming cost V 0 bases and J 6 bases; bases outside gene matches: 8. CDR3 bases: TGTGCCAGCAGCGTAGCTGGAACTAGCGGCCGCAATGAGCAGTTCTTC. This sequence encodes CASSVAGTSGRNEQFF.

This chain connects TRBV6-5 to TRBJ2-7; 7 bases are a match to TRBD1. The trim removed 10 bases at V and 3 bases at J, leaving 9 bases unmatched. The CDR3 length is 13 residues. The V gene's germline CDR1 is MNHEY and CDR2 SVGAGI. In DNA, the CDR3 is TGTGCCACTCAGACAGGGTCGGGCTACGAGCAGTACTTC. This translates into CATQTGSGYEQYF.

V and J are TRBV4-2 and TRBJ1-3; the D is unclear. Germline-derived CDR1 and CDR2 are LGHNA and YNFKEQ. V was pared by 5 bases and J by 3 bases, with 5 bases between. The CDR3 covers 12 residues. CDR3 loop: CASSAGGNTIYF. The CDR3 region has the DNA TGTGCCAGCAGCGCGGGTGGAAACACCATATATTTT.

The gene calls are TRBV6-5 and TRBJ1-2, with TRBD1 matching over 9 bases. CDR1 and CDR2 from the germline V gene are MNHEY and SVGAGI. V dropped 0 bases and J dropped 4; count of bases not matched to a gene: 6. This CDR3 spans 16 amino acids. In DNA, the CDR3 is TGTGCCAGCAGTTACTCGGGGACAGGGAAAGCCTATGGCTACACCTTC. It encodes CASSYSGTGKAYGYTF.

The genes are TRBV2 and TRBJ1-3; possibly TRBD1 for D (6 bases). In germline, CDR1 is SNHLY, CDR2 FYNNEI. Trimming removed 4 bases from V and 0 bases from J, with 7 bases in between. The CDR3 covers 14 residues. CDR3: CASSGTDSGNTIYF. The CDR3 coding sequence is TGTGCCAGCAGTGGGACAGACTCTGGAAACACCATATATTTT.

This clone was counted only a few times. The gene calls are TRBV5-6 and TRBJ1-3; weak D call: TRBD1 (6 bases). The length of the CDR3 is 16 residues. Germline V gene sequence: CDR1 SGHDT, CDR2 YYEEEE. V was pared by 3 bases and J by 0 bases, with 13 bases between. The CDR3 loop reads CASSYRAPSSGNTIYF. For the CDR3, the DNA is TGTGCCAGCAGCTACAGGGCCCCAAGCTCTGGAAACACCATATATTTT.

This chain joins TRBV7-2 and TRBJ2-3, with 10 bases matching TRBD1. CDR3 length: 16 residues. Germline CDR1 is SGHTA and CDR2 is FQGNSA. Trimming at V came to 5 bases and at J to 1 base, leaving 6 bases not matched to a gene. The CDR3, as DNA: TGTGCCAGCAGCCGGACAGGGGGACAACGCACAGATACGCAGTATTTT. It is translated as CASSRTGGQRTDTQYF.

The rearrangement links TRBV5-4 to TRBJ1-3; the D gene is possibly TRBD1 (6 bases). The V gene's germline CDR1 is SGHNT and CDR2 YYREEE (reference sequence). Trimming pared 4 bases from V and 3 bases from J, leaving 11 bases between. CDR3 length: 14 residues. In DNA, the CDR3 is TGTGCCAGCAGCCTCAGGGGTATTGGAAACACCATATATTTT. It encodes CASSLRGIGNTIYF.

There are a few counts of this clone. This chain joins TRBV2 and TRBJ1-3; no clear D gene. V dropped 6 bases and J dropped 2 bases, with 11 bases sitting between them. The CDR3 has 14 amino acids. Germline CDR1 reads SNHLY; CDR2 reads FYNNEI. CDR3 loop: CASSAVEAGNTIYF. Here the CDR3 DNA reads TGTGCCAGCAGCGCCGTTGAGGCTGGAAACACCATATATTTT. The full variable domain, its missing parts supplied by reference TRBV2 and TRBJ1-3, is EPEVTQTPSHQVTQMGQEVILRCVPISNHLYFYWYRQILGQKVEFLVSFYNNEISEKSEIFDDQFSVERPDGSNFTLKIRSTKLEDSAMYFCASSAVEAGNTIYFGEGSWLTVV.

There are a few counts of this clone. The chain joins TRBV3-1 (or the pseudogene TRBV3-2) to TRBJ1-2, with D possibly matching TRBD1 (5 bases). The CDR3 has 16 amino acids. Germline CDR1 LGHDT, CDR2 YNNKEL (reference sequence). With 1 base removed from V and 4 bases from J, the gap between germline ends came to 16 bases. As DNA, the CDR3 is TGTGCCAGCAGCCAAGGCTGGCAGGGCGGTCTCTATGGCTACACCTTC. Its protein is CASSQGWQGGLYGYTF.

The rearrangement uses TRBV9 and TRBJ2-7; D possibly corresponds to TRBD1 (5 bases). Trimming removed 2 bases from V and 4 bases from J, with 16 bases in between. Germline CDR1 is SGDLS and CDR2 is YYNGEE. The CDR3 runs to 15 residues. CDR3 in amino acids: CASSVGATPQYEQYF. CDR3 bases: TGTGCCAGCAGCGTTGGGGCGACTCCGCAATACGAGCAGTACTTC.

The V gene is TRBV28, the J gene TRBJ2-7; TRBD2 is a possible D gene (5 bases). Trimming stripped 3 bases from V and 2 bases from J, with 8 bases between. The CDR3 is 13 residues long. The germline gives CDR1 MDHEN, CDR2 SYDVKM. This CDR3 is CASSFIGTYEQYF. For the CDR3, the DNA is TGTGCCAGCAGTTTTATCGGGACCTACGAGCAGTACTTC.

Only one count was recorded for this clone. J is TRBJ1-1 and V is TRBV27; 12 bases align to TRBD1. The V and J ends lost 7 bases and 6 bases, in that order; junction bases with no gene match: 3. The germline V gene encodes CDR1 MNHEY and CDR2 SMNVEV (reference sequence). This CDR3 is built from 13 residues. The CDR3 loop is CASIGTGGPEAFF. The CDR3 DNA is TGTGCCAGCATTGGGACAGGGGGCCCTGAAGCTTTCTTT.

V and J are TRBV19 and TRBJ1-6; D gene uncertain. Trimming removed 6 bases at V and 7 bases at J, with 19 bases between. Germline assignment: CDR1 LNHDA and CDR2 SQIVND (reference sequence). The CDR3 has 16 residues. The CDR3 DNA is TGTGCCAGTAGCCCGGCGGGATCCAATATAAATTCACCCCTCCACTTT. It yields the protein CASSPAGSNINSPLHF.

The chain recombines TRBV28 with TRBJ2-5, with D possibly being TRBD2 (5 bases). V lost 7 bases, J lost 7 bases, and 22 bases lay in between. The length of the CDR3 is 15 residues. CDR1 MDHEN and CDR2 SYDVKM come from the germline V gene. CDR3 sequence: CASTASPSPAGTQYF. The CDR3, as DNA: TGTGCCAGCACCGCTTCCCCCTCTCCTGCGGGGACCCAGTACTTC. The full variable domain, in which reference TRBV28 and TRBJ2-5 provide the parts outside the CDR3, is DVKVTQSSRYLVKRTGEKVFLECVQDMDHENMFWYRQDPGLGLRLIYFSYDVKMKEKGDIPEGYSVSREKKERFSLILESASTNQTSMYLCASTASPSPAGTQYFGPGTRLLVL.

The chain couples TRBV27 to TRBJ1-1; 10 bases fit TRBD1. The CDR3 runs 16 residues. V lost 4 bases to trimming and J lost 0 bases; unmatched junction nucleotides: 5. The germline V gene has CDR1 MNHEY and CDR2 SMNVEV (reference sequence). The CDR3 DNA follows: TGTGCCAGCAGTTCCCGGGACAGGGGTATGAACACTGAAGCTTTCTTT. Protein: CASSSRDRGMNTEAFF.

This chain connects TRBV27 to TRBJ1-1; D gene ambiguous. This CDR3 has 14 residues. V lost 6 bases to trimming and J lost 1 base, with 12 bases between them. Germline V CDR1 and CDR2: MNHEY, SMNVEV (reference sequence). The CDR3 protein is CASSRLQTNTEAFF. CDR3 bases: TGTGCCAGCAGCCGACTACAAACGAACACTGAAGCTTTCTTT.

V gene TRBV27 combines with J gene TRBJ2-1; 13 nucleotides match TRBD2. V lost 6 bases to trimming and J lost 10 bases; unmatched junction nucleotides: 9. The CDR3 runs 15 residues. Germline CDR1 reads MNHEY; CDR2 reads SMNVEV (reference sequence). The CDR3 is CASSETSGRAREQFF. CDR3 DNA sequence: TGTGCCAGCAGCGAAACTAGCGGGAGGGCCCGGGAGCAGTTCTTC.

The rearrangement joins TRBV6-5 to TRBJ2-7; D unresolved. From germline, CDR1 is MNHEY and CDR2 SVGAGI. Trimming shortened V by 2 bases and J by 3 bases, and 14 bases separated the two germline ends. CDR3 size: 15 residues. CDR3 protein: CASSYTLDGYYEQYF. CDR3 DNA: TGTGCCAGCAGTTACACACTCGACGGGTACTACGAGCAGTACTTC.

The chain couples TRBV28 to TRBJ2-7; D unresolved. V lost 3 bases and J lost 3, with 6 bases in between. There are 12 residues in the CDR3. From germline, CDR1 is MDHEN and CDR2 SYDVKM. The CDR3 protein is CASSFRVYEQYF. DNA of the CDR3: TGTGCCAGCAGTTTCCGGGTCTACGAGCAGTACTTC.

The count of this clone is one. This sequence joins TRBV4-1 and TRBJ1-3, with TRBD1 identical over 7 bases. CDR1 is MGHRA, CDR2 YSYEKL, per germline. The ends lost 2 bases at V and 2 bases at J; junction bases unmatched: 9. CDR3 length equals 17 residues. This CDR3 is CASSQYKGQRAGNTIYF. CDR3 bases: TGCGCCAGCAGCCAATATAAGGGACAGAGGGCTGGAAACACCATATATTTT.

The chain employs TRBV28 and TRBJ1-4; 7 bases agree with TRBD1. The germline V gene has CDR1 MDHEN and CDR2 SYDVKM. Unmatched junction bases numbered 16, after V lost 6 bases and J lost 0 bases. CDR3 length: 19 amino acids. CDR3 protein: CASSSGTEVQIATNEKLFF. DNA of the CDR3: TGTGCCAGCAGCTCCGGGACAGAGGTACAGATTGCAACTAATGAAAAACTGTTTTTT.

This sequence joins TRBV5-6 and TRBJ1-4, with D possibly being TRBD1 (5 bases). V was pared by 3 bases and J by 0 bases, with 9 bases between. Germline lookup yields CDR1 SGHDT and CDR2 YYEEEE. The CDR3 contains 15 residues. CDR3 region: CASSSLTATNEKLFF. As DNA, the CDR3 is TGTGCCAGCAGCTCACTGACAGCAACTAATGAAAAACTGTTTTTT.

The genes are TRBV7-9 and TRBJ1-4; TRBD1 might be the D (5 bases). The ends were cut back, 5 bases at V and 4 bases at J, with 17 bases in the middle. The V gene's germline CDR1 is SEHNR and CDR2 FQNEAQ (reference sequence). The CDR3 runs to 16 residues. Here the CDR3 DNA reads TGTGCCAGCAGCAACCCGTCGGGGGGTTATAATGAAAAACTGTTTTTT. Protein sequence: CASSNPSGGYNEKLFF.

The chain employs TRBV3-1 (or the pseudogene TRBV3-2) and TRBJ1-4, with D uncertain. The CDR3 is 14 residues long. V lost 7 bases, J lost 0 bases, and 9 bases lay in between. Germline V lookup: CDR1 LGHDT, CDR2 YNNKEL (reference sequence). The CDR3 DNA reads as TGTGCCAGCAACCAGGCTGCAACTAATGAAAAACTGTTTTTT. Its protein is CASNQAATNEKLFF.

The J gene is TRBJ2-3, the V gene TRBV19; 7 nucleotides align to TRBD1. The J segment lost 4 bases and the V segment lost 4 bases, leaving 2 bases of the junction unmatched. CDR1 LNHDA and CDR2 SQIVND come from the germline V gene (reference sequence). This CDR3 has 13 residues. The CDR3 coding sequence is TGTGCCAGTAGTAGGGGACAGTCAGATACGCAGTATTTT. Translation: CASSRGQSDTQYF. Full variable domain (remainder filled in from reference TRBV19 and TRBJ2-3): DGGITQSPKYLFRKEGQNVTLSCEQNLNHDAMYWYRQDPGQGLRLIYYSQIVNDFQKGDIAEGYSVSREKKESFPLTVTSAQKNPTAFYLCASSRGQSDTQYFGPGTRLTVL.

This rearrangement joins TRBV28 to TRBJ2-7; 9 positions match TRBD1. The CDR3 has 15 residues. The trim removed 5 bases at V and 1 base at J, leaving 6 bases unmatched. From germline, CDR1 is MDHEN and CDR2 SYDVKM. The CDR3 reads CASSISGTGSYEQYF. CDR3 nucleotide sequence: TGTGCCAGCAGTATCTCCGGGACAGGGTCCTACGAGCAGTACTTC.

The rearrangement uses TRBV18 and TRBJ1-1, with D possibly TRBD1 on 6 matching bases. V dropped 1 base and J dropped 1 base, with 10 bases sitting between them. The CDR3 contains 15 residues. Germline loops: CDR1 KGHSH, CDR2 LQKENI. The CDR3 region is CASSPLPGENTEAFF. CDR3 DNA: TGTGCCAGCTCACCACTGCCAGGGGAGAACACTGAAGCTTTCTTT.

The chain has TRBV24-1 and TRBJ1-1, with D perhaps TRBD1 (6 bases). Germline CDR1 is KGHDR and CDR2 is SFDVKD. The CDR3 contains 13 residues. V lost 6 bases to trimming and J lost 1 base, with 8 bases between them. The CDR3 region has the DNA TGTGCCACCAGTCAACAGGGGAACACTGAAGCTTTCTTT. The encoded protein is CATSQQGNTEAFF.